The 10 T cell receptor beta chains reported below all come from one sample, sequenced in a study of T and B cells in COVID-19 patients (dated by TCRdb to between 2020 and 2021). Genomic DNA extracted from blood, in amounts of roughly 250-500 ng, served as the starting material for amplifying TRB repertoires. Sequencing used an Illumina MiSeq. Multiplex PCR with BIOMED2 TRB-A/B primer pools was used to amplify the TRB rearrangements. The public reads were reanalyzed by TCRdb: fastp trimming at Q25, MiXCR alignment, in-frame beta chains only. Each entry merges the rows of one CDR3 protein and shows their most common DNA and genes. This sample has around 30,000 distinct CDR3 sequences in its table, and 32% of those were observed once. Around 1.8% of the sample rests with the top ten. Specimen: blood. These TCRs come from a human donor who had recovered from COVID-19.

V gene TRBV5-8 combines with J gene TRBJ2-7; 11 bases are shared with TRBD1. Germline loops: CDR1 SGHTS, CDR2 YDEGEE. With 0 bases clipped from V and 6 bases from J, the junction kept 11 bases outside the gene matches. CDR3 length equals 17 residues. CDR3 sequence: CASSLGLFPGQGGEQYF. In DNA, the CDR3 is TGTGCCAGCAGCTTGGGGCTTTTCCCGGGACAGGGGGGCGAGCAGTACTTC.

The chain couples TRBV9 to TRBJ2-1; TRBD1 matches at 9 bases. Per the germline V gene, CDR1 is SGDLS and CDR2 is YYNGEE. This CDR3 contains 16 residues. The ends lost 1 base at V and 4 bases at J; junction bases unmatched: 6. CDR3 loop: CASSVTRQGDYNEQFF. The DNA of the CDR3 is TGTGCCAGCAGCGTAACTAGACAGGGGGATTACAATGAGCAGTTCTTC.

The chain is built from TRBV6-5 and TRBJ2-7; 8 bases align to TRBD1. The ends lost 4 bases at V and 3 bases at J; junction bases unmatched: 11. Germline CDR1 is MNHEY and CDR2 is SVGAGI. The CDR3 consists of 16 residues. Written as DNA, the CDR3 is TGTGCCAGCAGTTTAGCCCTATCAGGGGGCTACTACGAGCAGTACTTC. It encodes CASSLALSGGYYEQYF.

The rearrangement uses TRBV29-1 and TRBJ2-1; maybe TRBD1 (5 bases). There are 14 residues in the CDR3. Per the germline V gene, CDR1 is SQVTM and CDR2 is ANQGSEA. This CDR3 is CSASRGLYSNEQFF. DNA for the CDR3: TGCAGTGCTAGTAGGGGTTTGTATAGCAATGAGCAGTTCTTC.

This clonotype was found a few times. The chain is built from TRBV12-3 or TRBV12-4 and TRBJ1-6; the match to TRBD1 covers 7 bases. The CDR3 loop spans 16 amino acids. The trim removed 5 bases at V and 5 bases at J, leaving 9 bases unmatched. CDR3 in amino acids: CASSLRTGANNSPLHF. The CDR3 DNA sequence: TGTGCCAGCAGTCTGCGGACAGGAGCTAATAATTCACCCCTCCACTTT.

This clonotype has a handful of counts. The gene calls are TRBV19 and TRBJ1-6, with D perhaps matching TRBD1 (6 bases). From germline, CDR1 is LNHDA and CDR2 SQIVND (reference sequence). V lost 7 bases and J lost 10, with 17 bases in between. The length of the CDR3 is 14 residues. The CDR3 is CASTIVGHQSPLHF. In DNA form, the CDR3 reads TGTGCCAGTACCATAGTGGGACATCAATCACCCCTCCACTTT.

The V and J genes are TRBV7-6 and TRBJ2-2; 13 bases agree with TRBD2. The germline V gene has CDR1 SGHVS and CDR2 FNYEAQ. J gave up 1 base and V 4 bases, and 6 bases lay outside the gene matches. The CDR3 covers 18 residues. In DNA form, the CDR3 reads TGTGCCAGCAGCTCTCGGACTAGCGGGAGCCGGAACACCGGGGAGCTGTTTTTT. It specifies CASSSRTSGSRNTGELFF.

This clonotype has only a few counts. V gene TRBV12-3 or TRBV12-4 combines with J gene TRBJ2-7; 9 positions agree with TRBD2. V shed 7 bases, J shed 5 bases, and the junction held 6 bases outside the gene matches. CDR3 length: 13 amino acids. The CDR3 loop reads CASTSAGGNEQYF. CDR3 nucleotide sequence: TGTGCCAGCACCTCAGCGGGAGGCAACGAGCAGTACTTC.

This clonotype was recorded many times. This chain connects TRBV6-5 to TRBJ2-2; D not resolved. Germline CDR1 and CDR2: MNHEY and SVGAGI. Trimming removed 2 bases at V and 4 bases at J, with 11 bases between. The CDR3 has 15 residues. CDR3 region: CASSYDWSPTGELFF. The DNA for the CDR3 is TGTGCCAGCAGTTACGACTGGTCCCCCACCGGGGAGCTGTTTTTT.

With regard to this clonotype: A much larger clone sits a single nucleotide away, making a read error possible. The V call is TRBV27, the J call TRBJ2-2; D gene unclear. Trimming removed 2 bases from V and 4 bases from J, with 5 bases in between. The germline gives CDR1 MNHEY, CDR2 SMNVEV (reference sequence). The CDR3 runs to 13 residues. The CDR3 nucleotides read TGTGCCAGCAGTTTACCTCGCACCGGGGAGCTGTTTTTT. The encoded protein is CASSLPRTGELFF.